The 5 T cell receptor beta chains presented below share a single source sample, sequenced in a study of technical replicates of blood from a handful of donors. Generated by immunoSEQ multiplex PCR, the TCRdb table keeps only in-frame clones and is missing some. The sample yields over 80,000 clones, around 96% seen once. The sequenced sample consisted of T cells isolated from PBMCs. These receptors all come from a human donor in good health.

This clone was picked up one time. This chain links TRBV7-3 with TRBJ2-2; no clear D. The CDR3 totals 13 residues. The germline CDR1 and CDR2 sequences are SGHTA and FQGTGA. Trimming left V 5 bases short and J 5 bases short, with 9 bases between. The CDR3 spells CASSRPGTGELFF. CDR3 in DNA: TGTGCCAGCAGCCGTCCGGGTACCGGGGAGCTGTTTTTT.

This rearrangement joins TRBV16 to TRBJ1-5, with 12 bases that match TRBD1. CDR1 and CDR2 (germline): KGHSY, FQNENV. V lost 7 bases, J lost 7 bases, and 14 bases stayed unmatched. CDR3 length: 17 amino acids. The CDR3 region has the DNA TGTGCCAGCACCATAGGGACAGGGGGCAACTGGGGGCAGCCCCAGCATTTT. Its translation: CASTIGTGGNWGQPQHF.

The rearrangement links TRBV9 to TRBJ2-3; 7 nucleotides match TRBD1. Germline CDR1 and CDR2: SGDLS and YYNGEE. This CDR3 is 14 amino acids long. J was trimmed by 1 base and V by 3 bases; bases with no gene match: 2. Here the CDR3 DNA reads TGTGCCAGCAGCGGAGGGACAGGCACAGATACGCAGTATTTT. It translates to CASSGGTGTDTQYF.

The chain joins TRBV25-1 to TRBJ2-1, with 8 bases that match TRBD1. Germline V gene sequence: CDR1 MGHDK, CDR2 SYGVNS. V was pared by 2 bases and J by 2 bases, with 5 bases of the junction left unmatched. This CDR3 has 16 residues. Here the CDR3 reads CASSEKEQGAYNEQFF. The CDR3 DNA is TGTGCCAGCAGTGAAAAAGAACAGGGGGCCTACAATGAGCAGTTCTTC.

As regards this clone: Compared with germline, one end of the junction differs, possibly owing to a read error. This chain connects TRBV7-7 to TRBJ2-1, with D perhaps TRBD2 (5 bases). The CDR3 sequence is 15 residues long. Germline CDR1 SSHAT, CDR2 FNYEAQ (reference sequence). CDR3 in DNA: TGTGCTAGCAGCTTATTGACGGGGACCTACAATGAGCAGTTCTTC. Its translation is CASSLLTGTYNEQFF. Combining the CDR3 with reference TRBV7-7 and TRBJ2-1 gives the whole variable domain GAGVSQSPRYKVTKRGQDVTLRCDPISSHATLYWYQQALGQGPEFLTYFNYEAQPDKSGLPSDRFSAERPEGSISTLTIQRTEQRDSAMYRCASSLLTGTYNEQFFGPGTRLTVL.